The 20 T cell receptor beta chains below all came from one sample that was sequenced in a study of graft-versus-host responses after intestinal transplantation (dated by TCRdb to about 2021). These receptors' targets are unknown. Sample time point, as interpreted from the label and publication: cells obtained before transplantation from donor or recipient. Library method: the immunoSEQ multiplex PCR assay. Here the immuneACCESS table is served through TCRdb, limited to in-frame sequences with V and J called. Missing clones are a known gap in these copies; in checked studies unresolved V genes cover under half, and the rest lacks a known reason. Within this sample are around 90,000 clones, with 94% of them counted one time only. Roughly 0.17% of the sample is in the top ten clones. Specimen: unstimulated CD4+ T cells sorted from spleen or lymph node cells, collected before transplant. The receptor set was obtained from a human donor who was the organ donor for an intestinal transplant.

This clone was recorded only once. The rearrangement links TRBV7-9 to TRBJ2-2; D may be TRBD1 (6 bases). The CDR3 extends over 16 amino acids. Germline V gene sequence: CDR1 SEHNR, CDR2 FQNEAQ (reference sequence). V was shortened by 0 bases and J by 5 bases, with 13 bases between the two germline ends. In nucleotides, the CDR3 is TGTGCCAGCAGCTTAGCTGGGGGCTTTGTAACCGGGGAGCTGTTTTTT. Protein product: CASSLAGGFVTGELFF.

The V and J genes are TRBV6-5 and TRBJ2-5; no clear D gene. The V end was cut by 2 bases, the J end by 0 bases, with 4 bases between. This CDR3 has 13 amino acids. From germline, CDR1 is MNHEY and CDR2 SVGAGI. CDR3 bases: TGTGCCAGCAGTTACCTGTACCAAGAGACCCAGTACTTC. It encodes CASSYLYQETQYF.

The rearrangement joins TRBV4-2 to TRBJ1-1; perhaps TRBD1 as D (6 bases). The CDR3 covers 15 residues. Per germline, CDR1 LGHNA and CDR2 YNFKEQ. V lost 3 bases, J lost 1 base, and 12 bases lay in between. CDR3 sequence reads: CASSQGGTQNTEAFF. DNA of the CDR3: TGTGCCAGCAGCCAGGGTGGGACACAGAACACTGAAGCTTTCTTT.

CDR3 protein: CASSRTGGLVDTQYF. The DNA of the CDR3 is TGTGCCAGCAGCCGTACAGGGGGCTTGGTAGATACGCAGTATTTT. The chain couples TRBV7-3 to TRBJ2-3; 9 bases agree with TRBD1. After removal of 5 bases from V and 5 bases from J, the junction contained 8 bases not matched to a gene. The CDR3 has 15 residues. The germline V gene has CDR1 SGHTA and CDR2 FQGTGA.

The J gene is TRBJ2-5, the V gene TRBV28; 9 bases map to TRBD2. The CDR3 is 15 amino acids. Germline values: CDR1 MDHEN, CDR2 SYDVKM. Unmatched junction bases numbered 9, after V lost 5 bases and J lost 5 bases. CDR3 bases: TGTGCCAGCAGTATTACAGCGGGGGGTCGGGAGACCCAGTACTTC. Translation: CASSITAGGRETQYF.

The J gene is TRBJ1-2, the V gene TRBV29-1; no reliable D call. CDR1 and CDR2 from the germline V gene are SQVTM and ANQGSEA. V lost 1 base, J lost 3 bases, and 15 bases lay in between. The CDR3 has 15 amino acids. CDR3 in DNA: TGCAGCGTTGAAGTTCTACCCGATTACTACTATGGCTACACCTTC. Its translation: CSVEVLPDYYYGYTF.

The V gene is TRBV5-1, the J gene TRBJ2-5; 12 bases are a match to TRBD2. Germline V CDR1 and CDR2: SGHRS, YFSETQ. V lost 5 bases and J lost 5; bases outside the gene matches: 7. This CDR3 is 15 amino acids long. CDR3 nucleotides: TGCGCCAGCAGGCCTAGCGGGGGGGCCGGGGAGACCCAGTACTTC. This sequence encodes CASRPSGGAGETQYF.

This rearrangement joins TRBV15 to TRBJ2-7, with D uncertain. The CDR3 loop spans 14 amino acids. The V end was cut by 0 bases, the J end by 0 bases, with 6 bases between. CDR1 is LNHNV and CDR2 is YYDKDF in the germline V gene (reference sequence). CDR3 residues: CATSREQFSYEQYF. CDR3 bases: TGTGCCACCAGCAGAGAACAGTTCTCCTACGAGCAGTACTTC.

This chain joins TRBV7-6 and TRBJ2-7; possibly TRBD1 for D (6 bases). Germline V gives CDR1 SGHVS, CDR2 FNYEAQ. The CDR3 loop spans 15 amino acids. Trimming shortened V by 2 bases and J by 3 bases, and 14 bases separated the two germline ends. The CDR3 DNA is TGTGCCAGCAGCTTACAGACAGGAGATTACTACGAGCAGTACTTC. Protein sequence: CASSLQTGDYYEQYF. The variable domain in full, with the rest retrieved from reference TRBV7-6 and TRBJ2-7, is GAGVSQSPRYKVTKRGQDVALRCDPISGHVSLYWYRQALGQGPEFLTYFNYEAQQDKSGLPNDRFSAERPEGSISTLTIQRTEQRDSAMYRCASSLQTGDYYEQYFGPGTRLTVT.

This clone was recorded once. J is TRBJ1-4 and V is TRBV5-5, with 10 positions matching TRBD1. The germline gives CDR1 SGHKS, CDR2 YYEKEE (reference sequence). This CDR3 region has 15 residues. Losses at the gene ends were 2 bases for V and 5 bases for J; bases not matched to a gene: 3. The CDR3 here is CASSFPGQGNEKLFF. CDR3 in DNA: TGTGCCAGCAGCTTCCCGGGACAGGGGAATGAAAAACTGTTTTTT.

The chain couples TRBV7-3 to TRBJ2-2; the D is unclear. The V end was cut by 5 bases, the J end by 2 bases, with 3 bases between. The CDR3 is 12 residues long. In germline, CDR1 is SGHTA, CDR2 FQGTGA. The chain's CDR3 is CASSPNTGELFF. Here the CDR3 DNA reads TGTGCCAGCAGCCCTAACACCGGGGAGCTGTTTTTT.

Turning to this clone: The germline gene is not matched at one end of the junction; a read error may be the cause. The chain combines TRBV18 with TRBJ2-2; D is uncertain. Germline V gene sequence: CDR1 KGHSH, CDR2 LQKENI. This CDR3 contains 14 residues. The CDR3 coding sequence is TGTGCCAGCTCACTTTCCGGGTTCGACATGGAGTTGTTTTTT. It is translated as CASSLSGFDMELFF. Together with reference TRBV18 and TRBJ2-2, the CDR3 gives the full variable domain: NAGVMQNPRHLVRRRGQEARLRCSPMKGHSHVYWYRQLPEEGLKFMVYLQKENIIDESGMPKERFSAEFPKEGPSILRIQQVVRGDSAAYFCASSLSGFDMELFFGEGSRLTVL.

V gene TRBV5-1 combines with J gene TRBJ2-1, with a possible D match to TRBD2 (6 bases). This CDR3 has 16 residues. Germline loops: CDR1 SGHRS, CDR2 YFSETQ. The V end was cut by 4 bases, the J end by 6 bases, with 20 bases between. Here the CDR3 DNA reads TGCGCCAGCAGCCGGAAGACGTCGGGGGTTTTCAATGAGCAGTTCTTC. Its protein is CASSRKTSGVFNEQFF.

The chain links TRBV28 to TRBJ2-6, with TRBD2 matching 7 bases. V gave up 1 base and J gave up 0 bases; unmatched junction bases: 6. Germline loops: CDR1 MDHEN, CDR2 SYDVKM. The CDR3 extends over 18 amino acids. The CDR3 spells CASSLFRLARSGANVLTF. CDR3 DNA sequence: TGTGCCAGCAGTTTATTTCGACTAGCACGCTCTGGGGCCAACGTCCTGACTTTC.

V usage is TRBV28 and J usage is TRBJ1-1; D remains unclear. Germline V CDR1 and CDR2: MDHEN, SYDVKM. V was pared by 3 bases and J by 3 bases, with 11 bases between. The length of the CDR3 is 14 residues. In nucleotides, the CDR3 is TGTGCCAGCAGTTTGGGCGGGTCGGACACTGAAGCTTTCTTT. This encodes CASSLGGSDTEAFF. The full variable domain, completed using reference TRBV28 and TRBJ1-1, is DVKVTQSSRYLVKRTGEKVFLECVQDMDHENMFWYRQDPGLGLRLIYFSYDVKMKEKGDIPEGYSVSREKKERFSLILESASTNQTSMYLCASSLGGSDTEAFFGQGTRLTVV.

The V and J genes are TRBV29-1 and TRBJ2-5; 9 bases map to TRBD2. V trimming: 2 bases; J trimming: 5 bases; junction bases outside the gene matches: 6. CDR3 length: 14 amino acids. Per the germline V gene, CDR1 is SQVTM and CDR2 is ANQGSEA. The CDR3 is CSVESSGGSETQYF. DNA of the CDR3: TGCAGCGTTGAATCCAGCGGGGGGTCCGAGACCCAGTACTTC. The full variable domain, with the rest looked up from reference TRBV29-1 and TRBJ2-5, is SAVISQKPSRDICQRGTSLTIQCQVDSQVTMMFWYRQQPGQSLTLIATANQGSEATYESGFVIDKFPISRPNLTFSTLTVSNMSPEDSSIYLCSVESSGGSETQYFGPGTRLLVL.

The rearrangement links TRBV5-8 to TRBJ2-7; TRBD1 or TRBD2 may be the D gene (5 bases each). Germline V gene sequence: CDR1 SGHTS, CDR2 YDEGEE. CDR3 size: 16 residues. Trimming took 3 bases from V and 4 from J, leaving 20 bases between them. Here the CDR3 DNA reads TGTGCCAGCAGCTATAATCCGGGACCGTACCCTTACGAGCAGTACTTC. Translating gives CASSYNPGPYPYEQYF. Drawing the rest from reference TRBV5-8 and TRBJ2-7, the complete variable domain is EAGVTQSPTHLIKTRGQQATLRCSPISGHTSVYWYQQALGLGLQFLLWYDEGEERNRGNFPPRFSGRQFPNYSSELNVNALELEDSALYLCASSYNPGPYPYEQYFGPGTRLTVT.

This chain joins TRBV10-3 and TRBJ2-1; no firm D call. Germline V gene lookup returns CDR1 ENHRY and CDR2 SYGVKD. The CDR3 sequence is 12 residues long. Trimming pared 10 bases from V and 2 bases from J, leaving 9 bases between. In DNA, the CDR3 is TGTGCCACTACCGATGCCTACAATGAGCAGTTCTTC. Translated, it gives CATTDAYNEQFF.

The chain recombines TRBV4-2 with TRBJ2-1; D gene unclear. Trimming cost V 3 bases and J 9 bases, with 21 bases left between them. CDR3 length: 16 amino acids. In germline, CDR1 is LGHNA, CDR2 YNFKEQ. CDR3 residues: CASSHSGSKKGGEQFF. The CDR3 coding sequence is TGTGCCAGCAGCCACTCCGGGTCCAAAAAAGGTGGTGAGCAGTTCTTC.

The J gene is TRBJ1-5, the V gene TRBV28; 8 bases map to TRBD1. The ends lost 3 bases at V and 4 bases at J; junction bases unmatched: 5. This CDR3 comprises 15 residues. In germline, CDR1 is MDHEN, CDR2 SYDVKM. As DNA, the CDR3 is TGTGCCAGCAGTTTGGACAGGGTAAGGAATCAGCCCCAGCATTTT. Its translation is CASSLDRVRNQPQHF.